The entry that follows covers one T cell receptor (beta chain) sequence. Its cognate antigen is unknown. The sample originates from a study of Ad26.COV2.S vaccination and SARS-CoV-2 variants. Looking at the study overall: Intramuscularly, Ad26.COV2.S was given either once or twice, 56 days apart.

The treatment: roughly 19 received Ad26.COV2.S at low or high dose, single or two shots; 5 received placebo; per-sample allocation not given. Samples analyzed were those drawn on day 63 after the first vaccine or placebo injection. Immunization relied on an Ad26 vector, which expressed Wuhan-strain SARS-CoV-2 spike. Study results and limitations: Considerable breadth of spike-specific CD8+ and CD4+ T cell responses has reportedly been documented following vaccination.

CDR1 and CDR2 from the germline V gene are LGHDT and YNNKEL (reference sequence). The V and J ends lost 1 base and 0 bases, in that order; junction bases with no gene match: 2. The CDR3 runs to 15 residues. Sequencing used immunoSEQ multiplex PCR; TCRdb keeps in-frame clones, though not all of them. Of some 420,000 clones in the sample, more than 75% were seen once. The sequences come from peripheral blood, collected in a trial of Ad26.COV2.S vaccine versus placebo. The sequence derives from a person aged 18-60 years who received the Ad26.COV2.S COVID-19 vaccine or a placebo. J is TRBJ1-2 and V is TRBV3-1 (or the pseudogene TRBV3-2); TRBD1 matches at 7 bases. The CDR3 protein is CASSQADRANYGYTF. The CDR3 DNA reads as TGTGCCAGCAGCCAAGCAGACAGGGCTAACTATGGCTACACCTTC.